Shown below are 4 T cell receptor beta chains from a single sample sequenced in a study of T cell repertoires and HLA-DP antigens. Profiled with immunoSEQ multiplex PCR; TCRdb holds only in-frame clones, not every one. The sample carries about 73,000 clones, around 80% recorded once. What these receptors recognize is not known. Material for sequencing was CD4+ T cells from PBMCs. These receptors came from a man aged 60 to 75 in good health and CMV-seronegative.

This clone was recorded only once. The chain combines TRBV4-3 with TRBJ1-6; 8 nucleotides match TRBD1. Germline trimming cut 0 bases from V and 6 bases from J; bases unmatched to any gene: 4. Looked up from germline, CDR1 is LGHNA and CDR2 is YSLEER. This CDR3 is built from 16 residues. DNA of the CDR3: TGCGCCAGCAGCCAAGATGGGACAGGATTTAATTCACCCCTCCACTTT. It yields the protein CASSQDGTGFNSPLHF.

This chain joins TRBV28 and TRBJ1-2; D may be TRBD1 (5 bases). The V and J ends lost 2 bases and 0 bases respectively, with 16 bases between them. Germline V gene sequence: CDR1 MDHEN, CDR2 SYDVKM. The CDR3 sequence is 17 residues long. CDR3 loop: CASSLAGRPEANYGYTF. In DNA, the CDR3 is TGTGCCAGCAGTTTAGCGGGACGTCCAGAGGCTAACTATGGCTACACCTTC.

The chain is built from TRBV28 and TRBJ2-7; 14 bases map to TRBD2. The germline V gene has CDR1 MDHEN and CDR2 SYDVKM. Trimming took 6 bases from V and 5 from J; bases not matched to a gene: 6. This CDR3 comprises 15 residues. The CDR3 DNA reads TGTGCCAGCAGCTGGGGGACTAGCGGGGGAAACGAGCAGTACTTC. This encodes CASSWGTSGGNEQYF.

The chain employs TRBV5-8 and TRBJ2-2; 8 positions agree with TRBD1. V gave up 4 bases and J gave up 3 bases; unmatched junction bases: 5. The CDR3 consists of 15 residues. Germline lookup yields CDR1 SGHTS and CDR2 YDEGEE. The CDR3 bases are TGTGCCAGCAGCCGCGGGACAGGAGACACCGGGGAGCTGTTTTTT. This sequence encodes CASSRGTGDTGELFF.